This TCR beta chain is from a study of blood T cell repertoires in COVID-19. Study background: Acute-phase and convalescent COVID-19 samples originated in the United States, Italy and Spain. The cDNA or gDNA used as material had been derived from T cells, B-cell-depleted T cells, or PBMCs.

The germline V and J ends were trimmed by 5 bases and 1 base, with 23 bases remaining between them. CDR1 and CDR2 (germline): MGHDK, SYGVNS. The CDR3 length is 18 residues. Original data processing: Scientists estimated how many nucleated cells there were by amplifying reference gene primers. Assay used: immunoSEQ multiplex PCR; TCRdb lists only in-frame clones, some missing. The DNA was the basis for D and trimming; V, J and clone size are from that table. The sample holds about 150,000 clones, roughly 80% seen once. The rearrangement uses TRBV25-1 and TRBJ1-2, with D tentatively TRBD1 (5 bases). The receptor comes from a woman aged 80 or over with acute or convalescent COVID-19. Sequencing input: peripheral blood. The chain's CDR3 is CASSYTPSVPGYNYGYTF. CDR3 nucleotide sequence: TGTGCCAGCAGTTATACCCCCTCGGTGCCAGGGTATAACTATGGCTACACCTTC.